This T cell receptor beta chain was observed in a study of cytomegalovirus exposure and HLA in healthy donors. The CDR3 sequence is 14 residues long. V shed 2 bases and J 4 bases; nucleotides not matched to a gene: 4. Germline V gene sequence: CDR1 MDHEN, CDR2 SYDVKM. Points on this clone: Its target is unknown.

Use of 60 Vbeta and 13 Jbeta primers characterized the PCR. Sequenced by immunoSEQ multiplex PCR; TCRdb stores in-frame clones only, minus some. Among about 140,000 clones, roughly 79% were seen once, and the ten largest hold around 8.8%. General observations from the study: Apart from CMV serostatus, no immune exposure information was available.

The sequence was collected from a woman aged 55 to 70 in good health and CMV-seropositive. Sequences were obtained from PBMCs. The gene calls are TRBV28 and TRBJ1-1; TRBD1 agrees at 7 bases. The CDR3 DNA reads TGTGCCAGCAGTTTAGTGGCAGGGGGCACTGAAGCTTTCTTT. Translation: CASSLVAGGTEAFF.